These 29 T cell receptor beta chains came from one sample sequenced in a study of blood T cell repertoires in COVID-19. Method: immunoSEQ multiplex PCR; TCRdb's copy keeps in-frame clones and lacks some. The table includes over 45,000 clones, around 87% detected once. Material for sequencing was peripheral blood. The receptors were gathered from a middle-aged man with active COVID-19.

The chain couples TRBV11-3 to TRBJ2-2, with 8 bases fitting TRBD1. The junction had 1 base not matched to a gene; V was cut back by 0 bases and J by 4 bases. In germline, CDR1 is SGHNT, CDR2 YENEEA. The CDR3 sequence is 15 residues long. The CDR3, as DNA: TGTGCCAGCAGCTTAGACAGGGGGCGCACCGGGGAGCTGTTTTTT. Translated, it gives CASSLDRGRTGELFF.

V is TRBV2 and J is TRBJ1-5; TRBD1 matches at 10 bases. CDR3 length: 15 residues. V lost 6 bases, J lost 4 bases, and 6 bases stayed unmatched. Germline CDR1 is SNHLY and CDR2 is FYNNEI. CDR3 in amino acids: CASRTGGEINQPQHF. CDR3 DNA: TGTGCCAGCAGGACAGGGGGCGAAATTAATCAGCCCCAGCATTTT.

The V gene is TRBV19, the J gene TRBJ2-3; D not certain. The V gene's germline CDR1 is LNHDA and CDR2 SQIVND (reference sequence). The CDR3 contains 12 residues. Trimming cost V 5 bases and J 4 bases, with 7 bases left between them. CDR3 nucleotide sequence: TGTGCCAGTAGTCCAGACTCAGATACGCAGTATTTT. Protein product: CASSPDSDTQYF.

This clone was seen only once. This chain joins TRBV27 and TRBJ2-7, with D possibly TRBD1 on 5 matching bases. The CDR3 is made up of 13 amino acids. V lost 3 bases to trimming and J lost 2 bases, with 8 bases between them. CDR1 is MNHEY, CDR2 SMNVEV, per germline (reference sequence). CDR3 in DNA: TGTGCCAGCAGTTTTGGACAACCCTACGAGCAGTACTTC. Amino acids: CASSFGQPYEQYF.

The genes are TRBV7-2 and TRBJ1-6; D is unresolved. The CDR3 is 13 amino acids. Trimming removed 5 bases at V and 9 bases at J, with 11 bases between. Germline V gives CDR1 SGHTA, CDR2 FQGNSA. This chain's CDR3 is CASSRSPGSPLHF. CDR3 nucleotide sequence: TGTGCCAGCAGCCGATCACCGGGTTCACCCCTCCACTTT.

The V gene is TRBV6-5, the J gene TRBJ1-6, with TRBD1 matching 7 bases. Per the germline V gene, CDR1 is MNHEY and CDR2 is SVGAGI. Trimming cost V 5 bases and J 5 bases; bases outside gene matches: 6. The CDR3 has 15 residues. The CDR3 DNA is TGTGCCAGCAGTACCCAGGGACAGCATAATTCACCCCTCCACTTT. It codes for CASSTQGQHNSPLHF.

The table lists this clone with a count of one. The DNA for the CDR3 is TGTGCCAGCAGCTTGGCTGGACAGGGGACCTACGAGCAGTACTTC. Translated, it gives CASSLAGQGTYEQYF. The chain uses TRBV5-4 and TRBJ2-7; 9 bases agree with TRBD1. CDR3 length: 15 residues. Germline CDR1 SGHNT, CDR2 YYREEE (reference sequence). V shed 0 bases and J 2 bases; nucleotides not matched to a gene: 3.

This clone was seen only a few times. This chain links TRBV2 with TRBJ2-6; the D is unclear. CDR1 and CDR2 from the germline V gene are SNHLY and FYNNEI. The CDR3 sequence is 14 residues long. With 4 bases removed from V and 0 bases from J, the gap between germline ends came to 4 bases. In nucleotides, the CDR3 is TGTGCCAGCAGTGTGGCCTCTGGGGCCAACGTCCTGACTTTC. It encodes CASSVASGANVLTF.

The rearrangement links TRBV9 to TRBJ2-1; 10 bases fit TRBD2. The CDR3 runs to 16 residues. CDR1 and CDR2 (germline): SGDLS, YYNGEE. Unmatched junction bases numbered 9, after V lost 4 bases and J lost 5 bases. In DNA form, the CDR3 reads TGTGCCAGCAGCCCGTTCTCAGCGGGGGGGAACAATGAGCAGTTCTTC. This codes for CASSPFSAGGNNEQFF.

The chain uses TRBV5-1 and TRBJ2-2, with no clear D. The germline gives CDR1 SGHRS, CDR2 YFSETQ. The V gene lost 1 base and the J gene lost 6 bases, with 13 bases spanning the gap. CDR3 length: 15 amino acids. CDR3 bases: TGCGCCAGCAGCTTGTTCGATGGAGCCCCCGGGGAGCTGTTTTTT. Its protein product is CASSLFDGAPGELFF.

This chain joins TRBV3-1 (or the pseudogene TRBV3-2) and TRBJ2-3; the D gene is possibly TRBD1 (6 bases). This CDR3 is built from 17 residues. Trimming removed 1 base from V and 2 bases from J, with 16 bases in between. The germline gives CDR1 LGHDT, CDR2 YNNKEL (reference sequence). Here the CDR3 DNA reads TGTGCCAGCAGCCAAGTTGTGACAGGCCTACCCACAGATACGCAGTATTTT. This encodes CASSQVVTGLPTDTQYF.

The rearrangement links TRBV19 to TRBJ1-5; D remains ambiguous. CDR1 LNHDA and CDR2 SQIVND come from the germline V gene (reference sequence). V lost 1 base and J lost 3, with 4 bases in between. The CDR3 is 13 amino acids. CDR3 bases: TGTGCCAGTAGTATAGGGCACAATCAGCCCCAGCATTTT. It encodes CASSIGHNQPQHF.

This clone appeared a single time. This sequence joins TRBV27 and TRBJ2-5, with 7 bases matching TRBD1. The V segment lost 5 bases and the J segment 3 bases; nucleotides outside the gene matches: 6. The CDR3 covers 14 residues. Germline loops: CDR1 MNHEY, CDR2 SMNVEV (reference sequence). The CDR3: CASSMDRRKETQYF. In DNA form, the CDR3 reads TGTGCCAGCAGTATGGACAGGAGAAAAGAGACCCAGTACTTC.

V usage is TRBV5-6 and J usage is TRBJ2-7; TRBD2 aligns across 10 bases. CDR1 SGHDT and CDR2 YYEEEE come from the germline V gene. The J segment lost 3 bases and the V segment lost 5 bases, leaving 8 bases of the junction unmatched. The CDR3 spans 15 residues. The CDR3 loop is CASRTTLAGVYEQYF. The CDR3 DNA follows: TGTGCCAGCAGAACGACCCTAGCGGGGGTCTACGAGCAGTACTTC.

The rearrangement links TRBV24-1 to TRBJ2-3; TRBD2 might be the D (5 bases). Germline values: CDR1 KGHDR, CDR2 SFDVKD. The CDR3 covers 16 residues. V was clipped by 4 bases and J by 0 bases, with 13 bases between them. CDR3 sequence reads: CATSELDYTSTDTQYF. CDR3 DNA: TGTGCCACCAGTGAACTCGACTACACTAGCACAGATACGCAGTATTTT.

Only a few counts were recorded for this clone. The CDR3 DNA reads TGTGCCAGCAGGGAAGCCGGGGGAGGTGGCTATGGCTACACCTTC. It translates to CASREAGGGGYGYTF. The rearrangement joins TRBV5-6 to TRBJ1-2; TRBD1 is a possible D gene (5 bases). CDR3 size: 15 residues. Germline CDR1 is SGHDT and CDR2 is YYEEEE. V was pared by 5 bases and J by 4 bases, with 18 bases between. The entire variable domain, with the rest obtained from reference TRBV5-6 and TRBJ1-2, is as follows: DAGVTQSPTHLIKTRGQQVTLRCSPKSGHDTVSWYQQALGQGPQFIFQYYEEEERQRGNFPDRFSGHQFPNYSSELNVNALLLGDSALYLCASREAGGGGYGYTFGSGTRLTVV.

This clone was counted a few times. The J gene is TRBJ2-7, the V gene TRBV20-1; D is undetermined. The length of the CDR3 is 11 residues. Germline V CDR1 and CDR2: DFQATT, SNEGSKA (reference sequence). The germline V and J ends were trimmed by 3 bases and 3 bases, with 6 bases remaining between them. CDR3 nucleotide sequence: TGCAGTGCTAGCCCAGGCTACGAGCAGTACTTC. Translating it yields CSASPGYEQYF.

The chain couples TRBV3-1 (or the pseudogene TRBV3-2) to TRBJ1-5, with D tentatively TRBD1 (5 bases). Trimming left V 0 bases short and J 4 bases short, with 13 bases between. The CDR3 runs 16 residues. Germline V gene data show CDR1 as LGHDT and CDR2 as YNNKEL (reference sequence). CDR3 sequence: CASSQDQPGRNQPQHF. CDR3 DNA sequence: TGTGCCAGCAGCCAAGATCAACCAGGGCGAAATCAGCCCCAGCATTTT.

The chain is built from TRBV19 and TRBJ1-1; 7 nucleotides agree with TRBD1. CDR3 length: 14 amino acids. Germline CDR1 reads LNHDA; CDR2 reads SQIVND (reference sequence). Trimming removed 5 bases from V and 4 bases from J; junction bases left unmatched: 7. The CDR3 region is CASSPMNRGTEAFF. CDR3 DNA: TGTGCCAGTAGTCCGATGAACAGGGGCACTGAAGCTTTCTTT.

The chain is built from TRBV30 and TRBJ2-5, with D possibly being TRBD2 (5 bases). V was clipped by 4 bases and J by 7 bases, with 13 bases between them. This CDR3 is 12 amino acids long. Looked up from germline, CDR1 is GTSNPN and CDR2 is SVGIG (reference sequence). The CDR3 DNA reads TGTGCCTGGACCAGCTCGGGATGGACCCAGTACTTC. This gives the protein CAWTSSGWTQYF.

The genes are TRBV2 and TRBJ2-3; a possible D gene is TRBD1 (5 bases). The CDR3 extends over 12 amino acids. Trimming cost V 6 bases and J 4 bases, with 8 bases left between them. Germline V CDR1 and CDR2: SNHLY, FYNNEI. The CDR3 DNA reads TGTGCCAGCAGGGGGCTTTCAGATACGCAGTATTTT. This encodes CASRGLSDTQYF.

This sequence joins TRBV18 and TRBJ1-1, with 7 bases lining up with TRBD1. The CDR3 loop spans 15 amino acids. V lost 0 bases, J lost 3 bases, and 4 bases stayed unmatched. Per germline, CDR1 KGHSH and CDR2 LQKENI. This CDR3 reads CASSPPGTVHTEAFF. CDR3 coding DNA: TGTGCCAGCTCACCACCCGGGACAGTTCACACTGAAGCTTTCTTT.

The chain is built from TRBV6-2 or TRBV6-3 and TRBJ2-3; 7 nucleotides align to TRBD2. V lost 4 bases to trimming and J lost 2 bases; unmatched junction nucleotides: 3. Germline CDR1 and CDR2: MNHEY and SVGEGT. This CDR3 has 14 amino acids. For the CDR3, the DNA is TGTGCCAGCAGTTGGGGACTACCCACAGATACGCAGTATTTT. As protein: CASSWGLPTDTQYF.

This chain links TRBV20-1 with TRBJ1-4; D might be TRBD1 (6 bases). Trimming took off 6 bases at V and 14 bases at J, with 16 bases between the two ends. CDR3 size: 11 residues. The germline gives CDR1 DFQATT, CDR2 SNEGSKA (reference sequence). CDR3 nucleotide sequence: TGCAGTGCGAGCAGGGGCCCCTGGCTGTTTTTT. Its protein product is CSASRGPWLFF.

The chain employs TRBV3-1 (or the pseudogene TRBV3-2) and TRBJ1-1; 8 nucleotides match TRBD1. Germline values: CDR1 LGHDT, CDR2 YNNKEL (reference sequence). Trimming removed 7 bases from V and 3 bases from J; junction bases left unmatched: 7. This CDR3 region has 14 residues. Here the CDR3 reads CASTRTGLDTEAFF. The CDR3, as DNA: TGTGCCAGCACCCGGACAGGGTTGGACACTGAAGCTTTCTTT.

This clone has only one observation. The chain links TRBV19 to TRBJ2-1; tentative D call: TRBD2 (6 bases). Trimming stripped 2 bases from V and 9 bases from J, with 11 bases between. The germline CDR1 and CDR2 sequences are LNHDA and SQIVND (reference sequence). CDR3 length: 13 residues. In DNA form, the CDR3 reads TGTGCCAGTAGTATATTCCCCGGGGGTGAGCAGTTCTTC. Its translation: CASSIFPGGEQFF.

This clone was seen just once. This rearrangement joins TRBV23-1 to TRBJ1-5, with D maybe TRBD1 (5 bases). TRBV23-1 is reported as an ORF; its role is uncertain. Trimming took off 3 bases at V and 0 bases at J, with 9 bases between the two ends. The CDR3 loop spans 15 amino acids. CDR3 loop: CASSHHDSSNQPQHF. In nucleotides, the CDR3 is TGCGCCAGCAGTCACCACGACAGTAGCAATCAGCCCCAGCATTTT.

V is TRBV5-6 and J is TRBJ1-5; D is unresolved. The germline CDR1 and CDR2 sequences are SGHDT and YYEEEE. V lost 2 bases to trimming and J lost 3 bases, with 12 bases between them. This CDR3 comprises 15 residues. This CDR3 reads CASSFGGTSNQPQHF. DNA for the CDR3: TGTGCCAGCAGCTTTGGTGGTACTTCCAATCAGCCCCAGCATTTT. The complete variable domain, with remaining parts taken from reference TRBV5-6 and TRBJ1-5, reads DAGVTQSPTHLIKTRGQQVTLRCSPKSGHDTVSWYQQALGQGPQFIFQYYEEEERQRGNFPDRFSGHQFPNYSSELNVNALLLGDSALYLCASSFGGTSNQPQHFGDGTRLSIL.

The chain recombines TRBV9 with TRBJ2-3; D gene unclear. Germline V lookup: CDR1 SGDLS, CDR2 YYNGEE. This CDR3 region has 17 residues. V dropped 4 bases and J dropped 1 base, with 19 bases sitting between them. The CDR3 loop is CASSPSLVLIGTDTQYF. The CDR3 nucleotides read TGTGCCAGCAGCCCCTCTCTAGTCCTGATAGGCACAGATACGCAGTATTTT.